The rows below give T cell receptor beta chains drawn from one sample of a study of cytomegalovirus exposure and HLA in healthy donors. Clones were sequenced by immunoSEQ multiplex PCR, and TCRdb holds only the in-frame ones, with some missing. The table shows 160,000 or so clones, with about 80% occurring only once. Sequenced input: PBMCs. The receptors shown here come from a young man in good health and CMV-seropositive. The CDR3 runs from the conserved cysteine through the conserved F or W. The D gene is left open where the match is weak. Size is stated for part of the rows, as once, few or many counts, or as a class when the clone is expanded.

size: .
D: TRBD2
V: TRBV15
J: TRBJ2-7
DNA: TGTGCCACCAGCAGAGATGGCGGGCTAGCGGGAGGGCCGGTCTACGAGCAGTACTTC
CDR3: CATSRDGGLAGGPVYEQYF

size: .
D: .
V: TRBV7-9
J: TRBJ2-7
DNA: TGTGCCAGCAGCTTAGATGGGACACCCTACGAGCAGTACTTC
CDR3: CASSLDGTPYEQYF

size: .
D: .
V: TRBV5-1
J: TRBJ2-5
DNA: TGCGCCAGCAGCTTTCGAAGAGGGATTGAGACCCAGTACTTC
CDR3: CASSFRRGIETQYF

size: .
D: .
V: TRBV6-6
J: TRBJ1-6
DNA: TGTGCCAGCAGCCGCGATAATTCACCCCTCCACTTT
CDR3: CASSRDNSPLHF

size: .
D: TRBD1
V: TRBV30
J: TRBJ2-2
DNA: TGTGCCTGGAGTGTACGGCAGGGGGCGCGTATCGGGGAGCTGTTTTTT
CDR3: CAWSVRQGARIGELFF

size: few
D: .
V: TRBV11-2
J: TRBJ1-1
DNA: TGTGCCAGCAGCTTAGACAGGGTGGGCACTGAAGCTTTCTTT
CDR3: CASSLDRVGTEAFF

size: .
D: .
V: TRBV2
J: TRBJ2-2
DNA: TGTGCCAGCAGGTACAGGGCGGCCGGGGAGCTGTTTTTT
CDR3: CASRYRAAGELFF

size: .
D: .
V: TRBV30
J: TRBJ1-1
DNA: TGTGCCTGGGGGGGGCGGGGGCCGGCTGAAGCTTTCTTT
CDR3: CAWGGRGPAEAFF

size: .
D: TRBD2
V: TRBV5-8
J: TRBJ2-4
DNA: TGTGCCAGCAGCTCAGGACTAGCGGGGGCCGGGAACAGTCAGTACTTC
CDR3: CASSSGLAGAGNSQYF

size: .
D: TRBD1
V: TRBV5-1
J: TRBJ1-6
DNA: TGCGCCAGCAGCTCCGGGACAGAAATTTATAATTCACCCCTCCACTTT
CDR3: CASSSGTEIYNSPLHF

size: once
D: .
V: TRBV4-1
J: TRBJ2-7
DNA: TGCGCCAGCAGCCGTCCAACAGGGAATTCCTACGAGCAGTACTTC
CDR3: CASSRPTGNSYEQYF

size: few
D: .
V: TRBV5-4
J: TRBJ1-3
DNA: TGCGCCAGCAGCCCGACACCCGGGACAGGAAACACCATATATTTT
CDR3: CASSPTPGTGNTIYF

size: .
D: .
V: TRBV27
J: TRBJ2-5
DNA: TGTGCCAGCAGTTTAGGGAGTGGGACCCAGTACTTC
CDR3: CASSLGSGTQYF

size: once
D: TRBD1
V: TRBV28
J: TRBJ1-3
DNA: TGTGCCAGCAGCCACAGGGGAGTTGACGGTGGAAACACCATATATTTT
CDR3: CASSHRGVDGGNTIYF

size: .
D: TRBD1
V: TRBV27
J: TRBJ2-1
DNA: TGTGCCAGCAGTTTATGGACAGGGGGGAATGAGCAGTTCTTC
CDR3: CASSLWTGGNEQFF

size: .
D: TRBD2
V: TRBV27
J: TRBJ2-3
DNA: TGTGCCAGCAGTTTACAGTTAGCGGGGGGTAAGGATACGCAGTATTTT
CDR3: CASSLQLAGGKDTQYF

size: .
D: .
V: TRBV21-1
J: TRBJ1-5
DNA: TGTGCCAGCAGCAACTGGAGAGGAAGTCGGTGGGGGCCTGGTCAGCCCCAGCATTTT
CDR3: CASSNWRGSRWGPGQPQHF

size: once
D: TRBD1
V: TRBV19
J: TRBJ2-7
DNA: TGTGCCAGTAGTATGACAGGGGGCTCCTACGAGCAGTACTTC
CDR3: CASSMTGGSYEQYF

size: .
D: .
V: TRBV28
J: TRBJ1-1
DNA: TGTGCCAGCAGTTTCGAGAGGAACACTGAAGCTTTCTTT
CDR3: CASSFERNTEAFF

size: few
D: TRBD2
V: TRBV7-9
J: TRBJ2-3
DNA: TGTGCCAGCAGCCCTTTAGCGGGACGAACTGTAACGCAGTATTTT
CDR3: CASSPLAGRTVTQYF

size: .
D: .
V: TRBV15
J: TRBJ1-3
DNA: TGTGCCACCAGCAGAGACCGATCAGGGTCTGGAAACACCATATATTTT
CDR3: CATSRDRSGSGNTIYF

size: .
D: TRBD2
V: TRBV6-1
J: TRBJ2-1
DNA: TGTGCCAGCAGTGGACTAGCGGGAAACAATGAGCAGTTCTTC
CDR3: CASSGLAGNNEQFF